Presented here are 3 T cell receptor beta chains from one specimen sequenced in a study of blood T cell repertoires in COVID-19. The protocol was immunoSEQ multiplex PCR, while the TCRdb copy is restricted to in-frame clones and leaves out a portion. The data show roughly 13,000 clones, roughly 73% seen once. Source material: peripheral blood. These receptors all come from a boy aged 2 to 10 with active or convalescent COVID-19.

This clone was seen just once. This chain connects TRBV4-1 to TRBJ1-1; 7 nucleotides align to TRBD1. Germline CDR1 is MGHRA and CDR2 is YSYEKL. Trimming removed 0 bases from V and 4 bases from J; junction bases left unmatched: 8. The CDR3 loop spans 16 amino acids. The CDR3 DNA reads TGCGCCAGCAGCCAAGATCCTCGACAGGGAGCCACTGAAGCTTTCTTT. Protein: CASSQDPRQGATEAFF.

This clone turned up a few times. V and J are TRBV7-9 and TRBJ1-2, with TRBD1 matching over 8 bases. The V gene end was trimmed by 2 bases and the J gene end by 6 bases; junction bases not matched to a gene: 8. This CDR3 is built from 15 residues. CDR1 and CDR2 (germline): SEHNR, FQNEAQ (reference sequence). CDR3 DNA: TGTGCCAGCAGCTTAACCCAGGGGGCGTTTAATGGCTACACCTTC. As protein: CASSLTQGAFNGYTF.

This chain connects TRBV4-3 to TRBJ2-2, with D perhaps matching TRBD2 (7 bases). This CDR3 has 16 amino acids. Trimming removed 3 bases from V and 4 bases from J, with 15 bases in between. CDR1 and CDR2 from the germline V gene are LGHNA and YSLEER. CDR3 region: CASSQGGGLSTGELFF. Written as DNA, the CDR3 is TGCGCCAGCAGCCAGGGGGGGGGCTTGAGCACCGGGGAGCTGTTTTTT.